A selection of T cell receptor beta chains follows, all from one sample in a study of T cells in Graves' hyperthyroidism and ophthalmopathy. TCRdb analysed the multiplex PCR reads with MiXCR anew, one entry per CDR3 protein. Among around 700,000 distinct CDR3 sequences listed, about 17% were seen once. The specimen was blood. All receptors come from a woman in her fifties or sixties with Graves' hyperthyroidism that later progressed to Graves' ophthalmopathy. The CDR3 runs from the conserved cysteine through the conserved F or W. A D gene is named only where the DNA matches it firmly. Size values are once, few and many counts, or a class for expanded clones, and some rows have none.

>TRBV5-4|few|.|TRBJ1-6
TGTGCCAGCAGCTTGCGTCCTGCGGATAATTCACCCCTCCACTTT
CASSLRPADNSPLHF
>TRBV2|many|.|TRBJ2-3
TGTGCCAGCAGGGTTTTGGCGAACACAGATACGCAGTATTTT
CASRVLANTDTQYF
>TRBV7-6|few|.|TRBJ1-3
TGTGCCAGCAGGGCAGGGAGAGATGGAAACACCATATATTTT
CASRAGRDGNTIYF
>TRBV6-1|.|.|TRBJ1-5
TGTGCCAGCAGTCCTATGGAGGGCAATCAGCCCCAGCATTTT
CASSPMEGNQPQHF
>TRBV18|many|TRBD1|TRBJ1-2
TGTGCCAGCTCACGCGGACAGGGGGGGGATTATGGCTACACCTTC
CASSRGQGGDYGYTF
>TRBV19|.|.|TRBJ1-5
TGTGCCAGTAGTAGTCCTCGGACCGGTGGATTCCGGCATTTT
CASSSPRTGGFRHF
>TRBV12-3/TRBV12-4|.|TRBD2|TRBJ2-2
TGTGCCAGCAGTTTACCTGGGAGGGGGCTGTTTTTT
CASSLPGRGLFF
>TRBV12-3/TRBV12-4|once|TRBD1|TRBJ1-2
TGTGCCAGCAGGGATGACAGGGCTAGGGGCTACACCTTC
CASRDDRARGYTF
>TRBV20-1|many|.|TRBJ1-5
TGCAGTGCTACCGGGGAGGCAGGGATCGTAGGTCAGCCCCAGCATTTT
CSATGEAGIVGQPQHF
>TRBV19|few|.|TRBJ2-1
TGTGCCAGTAGTACCCCGTCTTTTGCCTACAATGAGCAGTTCTTC
CASSTPSFAYNEQFF
>TRBV20-1|few|.|TRBJ2-3
TGCAGTTCGCTGGCAGATACGCAGTATTTT
CSSLADTQYF
>TRBV11-2|many|TRBD1|TRBJ1-6
TGTGCCAGCAGCCGAAACAGGGGCAATTCACCCCTCCACTTT
CASSRNRGNSPLHF
>TRBV30|many|.|TRBJ2-2
TGTGCCTGCTGGACCGGGGAGCTGTTTTTT
CACWTGELFF
>TRBV30|.|.|TRBJ1-5
TGTGCCTGGCAGGGGAAGAATCAGCCCCAGCATTTT
CAWQGKNQPQHF
>TRBV20-1|.|TRBD1|TRBJ2-4
TGCAGTGCCAATCCCGGGACAGATACCAAAAACATTCAGTACTTC
CSANPGTDTKNIQYF
>TRBV7-9|.|.|TRBJ2-2
TGTGCCAGCAGCGTACCCGGGGAGCTGTTTTTT
CASSVPGELFF
>TRBV29-1|.|.|TRBJ1-3
TGCAGCGTCGCGGTTGGTGGAAACACCATATATTTT
CSVAVGGNTIYF
>TRBV3-1|many|.|TRBJ2-3
TGTGCCAGCACTTTCGGGGCAACCCCCGATACGCAGTATTTT
CASTFGATPDTQYF
>TRBV5-1|few|.|TRBJ2-2
TGCGCCAGCAGCTTGGGGGCCCAATTGGGAGGGGAGCTGTTTTTT
CASSLGAQLGGELFF
>TRBV5-6|.|.|TRBJ1-6
TGTGCCAGCAGCTTTACAGGGACGCGCAATTCACCCCTCCACTTT
CASSFTGTRNSPLHF
>TRBV19|few|.|TRBJ2-3
TGTGCCAGTAGCCAGTGGGTGGATACGCAGTATTTT
CASSQWVDTQYF
>TRBV3-1|many|.|TRBJ1-3
TGTGCCAGCAGCCAAGATTGGGCGCCCGGAAACACCATATATTTT
CASSQDWAPGNTIYF
>TRBV6-2/TRBV6-3|many|.|TRBJ1-1
TGTGCCAGCAGTTACTCGCAAGGGGTTGCTGAAGCTTTCTTT
CASSYSQGVAEAFF
>TRBV5-4|.|.|TRBJ2-5
TGTGCCAGCAGCTTGTCGACCTCGGGGTGGGAGACCCAGTACTTC
CASSLSTSGWETQYF
>TRBV27|few|.|TRBJ2-1
TGTGCCAGCAGACCTGGCGGGGCCCTCAATGAGCAGTTCTTC
CASRPGGALNEQFF
>TRBV19|.|TRBD1|TRBJ1-1
TGTGCCAGTAGTACCCGGACAGGAGCGAACACTGAAGCTTTCTTT
CASSTRTGANTEAFF
>TRBV10-1|few|TRBD1|TRBJ1-2
TGCGCCAGCAGAAGTGACAGGGCCCCAGAGGACTATGGCTACACCTTC
CASRSDRAPEDYGYTF
>TRBV30|many|.|TRBJ1-1
TGTGCCTGGAGTGTAACGGGGGGCGCGAACACTGAAGCTTTCTTT
CAWSVTGGANTEAFF
>TRBV11-2|many|.|TRBJ2-1
TGTGCCAGCAGCTTCTCATGGGGGGCGCGGAATGAGCAGTTCTTC
CASSFSWGARNEQFF
>TRBV9|.|.|TRBJ1-5
TGTGCCAGCAGCGTAGGAACAAACCCCAATAGCAATCAGCCCCAGCATTTT
CASSVGTNPNSNQPQHF
>TRBV6-1|.|.|TRBJ1-4
TGTGCCAGCACAAGAAGGGACCGACGCAATGAAAAACTGTTTTTT
CASTRRDRRNEKLFF
>TRBV3-1|many|TRBD1|TRBJ1-2
TGTGCCAGCAGCGTACAAAAACTCCCAGGGGGCCAGGACTATGGCTACACCTTC
CASSVQKLPGGQDYGYTF
>TRBV15|many|TRBD1|TRBJ1-1
TGTGCCACCAGCAGACCCCGGACAGGGCACACTGAAGCTTTCTTT
CATSRPRTGHTEAFF
>TRBV20-1|many|.|TRBJ1-2
TGCAGTCCAAAGGTTGGGGACTATGGCTACACCTTC
CSPKVGDYGYTF
>TRBV15|few|TRBD1|TRBJ2-5
TGTGCCACCAGCAGAGATTGGGACAGAGAGACCCAGTACTTC
CATSRDWDRETQYF
>TRBV27|.|TRBD1|TRBJ1-5
TGTGCCAGCAGGTGGGGACAGGGTGACAATCAGCCCCAGCATTTT
CASRWGQGDNQPQHF
>TRBV10-1|.|.|TRBJ2-3
TGCGCCAGCAGTGAGTCGATTTTAGATACGCAGTGTTTT
CASSESILDTQCF
>TRBV9|many|.|TRBJ1-1
TGTGCCAGCACCTCCGGCGTGAACACTGAAGCTTTCTTT
CASTSGVNTEAFF
>TRBV6-1|few|TRBD1|TRBJ1-1
TGTGCCAGTCGTGACAGGGGTGGGGCGAACACTGAAGCTTTCTTT
CASRDRGGANTEAFF
>TRBV29-1|.|.|TRBJ2-3
TGCAGCGTGGATCCTCCCCGGGGACCCGAAGAATATACGCAGTATTTT
CSVDPPRGPEEYTQYF
>TRBV6-1|.|TRBD2|TRBJ2-7
TGTGCCAGCAAGCCGGGACTAGCCTCCGAGCAGTACTTC
CASKPGLASEQYF
>TRBV7-9|many|TRBD1|TRBJ1-1
TGTGCCAGCACTTTACAGGGGGGGATCGCTGAAGCTTTCTTT
CASTLQGGIAEAFF
>TRBV9|.|.|TRBJ2-2
TGTGCCAGCAGCATAGCCGGGACTCAGAACACCGGGGAGCTGTTTTTT
CASSIAGTQNTGELFF
>TRBV20-1|.|.|TRBJ2-4
TGCAGTGCTAGAGAAGGACAGAACATTCAGTACTTC
CSAREGQNIQYF
>TRBV5-1|many|.|TRBJ1-4
TGCGCCAGCAGCTTGCGACAGTCTAATGAAAAACTGTTTTTT
CASSLRQSNEKLFF
>TRBV3-1|few|.|TRBJ1-4
TGTGCCAGCAGCCAAGATCTAACGGACAGCCCAAAACTGTTTTTT
CASSQDLTDSPKLFF
>TRBV5-1|.|.|TRBJ2-7
TGCGCCAGCAGCTTGGAGTCGGTTCCCCTCTACGAGCAGTACTTC
CASSLESVPLYEQYF
>TRBV20-1|few|TRBD2|TRBJ2-2
TGCAGTGCAGATAGAAGCGGGGGGGCCGGGGAGCTGTTTTTT
CSADRSGGAGELFF
>TRBV2|many|.|TRBJ2-7
TGTGCCAGCAGTGAAGCAGAATACTCCTACGAGCAGTACTTC
CASSEAEYSYEQYF
>TRBV5-1|many|TRBD1|TRBJ2-3
TGCGCCAGCAGCTTTGGGAGTACAGGGGGCACAGATACGCAGTATTTT
CASSFGSTGGTDTQYF
>TRBV20-1|many|TRBD2|TRBJ2-1
TGCAGTGCTCCCCCGGGGACTAGCCGACTGCTGGGCGGCAATGAGCAGTTCTTC
CSAPPGTSRLLGGNEQFF
>TRBV9|.|.|TRBJ1-1
TGTGCCAGCGACCCGGGGGGGATGAACACTGAAGCTTTCTTT
CASDPGGMNTEAFF